This entry lists 15 T cell receptor beta chains sequenced from one sample in a study of blood T cells in healthy people across ages. The authors ran a second PCR of about 6 to 11 cycles using a sample-barcoded 5' primer and a J-beta primer mix. TCRdb reprocessed the 5' RACE reads via MiXCR and lists one record per CDR3 protein. This table has about 620,000 distinct CDR3 sequences, under 25% appearing once. Sequencing was done on a sample of blood. The receptors were gathered from a man in his 70s in good health.

V and J are TRBV12-3 or TRBV12-4 and TRBJ2-3; 11 positions match TRBD2. With V trimmed by 6 bases and J by 2 bases, 4 bases remained unmatched. This CDR3 is 15 amino acids long. CDR3 in amino acids: CASSRTSGHTDTQYF. Written as DNA, the CDR3 is TGTGCCAGCAGCCGGACTAGCGGGCACACAGATACGCAGTATTTT.

This clonotype was found a few times. This rearrangement joins TRBV29-1 to TRBJ2-1, with D perhaps TRBD2 (6 bases). V dropped 0 bases and J dropped 3 bases, with 12 bases sitting between them. Germline V CDR1 and CDR2: SQVTM, ANQGSEA. This CDR3 region has 15 residues. In DNA form, the CDR3 reads TGCAGCGTTGAAGATAGGAGGGGAAGCTACAATGAGCAGTTCTTC. Translated, it gives CSVEDRRGSYNEQFF.

The CDR3: CSAKGRAGDTDTQYF. DNA of the CDR3: TGCAGTGCTAAAGGCCGAGCGGGAGACACAGATACGCAGTATTTT. The chain couples TRBV20-1 to TRBJ2-3; 8 positions match TRBD2. Unmatched junction bases numbered 8, after V lost 4 bases and J lost 2 bases. The CDR3 spans 15 residues. Germline CDR1 reads DFQATT; CDR2 reads SNEGSKA (reference sequence).

V gene TRBV12-3 or TRBV12-4 combines with J gene TRBJ2-7; TRBD1 might be the D (5 bases). CDR3 length: 16 residues. V lost 2 bases, J lost 9 bases, and 23 bases lay in between. In DNA, the CDR3 is TGTGCCAGCAGTTTACTCGGACCACCGACCTTTAGGGGGCAGTACTTC. Its protein is CASSLLGPPTFRGQYF.

J is TRBJ1-4 and V is TRBV6-6, with D possibly TRBD1 on 5 matching bases. The CDR3 is 15 amino acids. CDR1 is MNHNY, CDR2 SVGAGI, per germline (reference sequence). The germline V and J ends were trimmed by 8 bases and 4 bases, with 17 bases remaining between them. DNA for the CDR3: TGTGCCAGCTCCCTCCCGGGGACCCTTAATGAAAAACTGTTTTTT. This sequence encodes CASSLPGTLNEKLFF.

This clonotype was seen more than once but under ten times. V is TRBV11-2 and J is TRBJ2-5, with D perhaps matching TRBD1 (5 bases). Germline CDR1 reads SGHAT; CDR2 reads FQNNGV. This CDR3 has 15 amino acids. V lost 2 bases to trimming and J lost 5 bases, with 15 bases between them. The CDR3 loop reads CASSLRTPQGETQYF. The CDR3 DNA reads TGTGCCAGCAGCTTACGGACACCTCAGGGTGAGACCCAGTACTTC. Full variable domain (rest looked up from reference TRBV11-2 and TRBJ2-5): EAGVAQSPRYKIIEKRQSVAFWCNPISGHATLYWYQQILGQGPKLLIQFQNNGVVDDSQLPKDRFSAERLKGVDSTLKIQPAKLEDSAVYLCASSLRTPQGETQYFGPGTRLLVL.

This clonotype was detected a few times. The CDR3, as DNA: TGCAGTACTGAAACCCTTAGCGGGAAGAACAATGAGCAGTTCTTC. Protein: CSTETLSGKNNEQFF. The gene calls are TRBV20-1 and TRBJ2-1; 8 positions agree with TRBD2. Unmatched junction bases numbered 14, after V lost 8 bases and J lost 5 bases. The CDR3 has 15 amino acids. CDR1 is DFQATT, CDR2 SNEGSKA, per germline (reference sequence).

This clonotype was seen at least ten times. The chain couples TRBV4-1 to TRBJ2-3, with D perhaps TRBD2 (6 bases). The CDR3 has 17 residues. Germline CDR1 is MGHRA and CDR2 is YSYEKL. The V gene lost 0 bases and the J gene lost 4 bases, with 17 bases spanning the gap. The CDR3 region is CASSQERGSQRADTQYF. The CDR3 nucleotides read TGCGCCAGCAGCCAAGAACGGGGGAGCCAACGGGCAGATACGCAGTATTTT.

This clonotype was counted a few times. This chain connects TRBV5-1 to TRBJ2-7; 10 positions match TRBD1. The J call may be in error: the DNA end matches TRBJ2-1 better. The CDR3 is 15 residues long. Germline V lookup: CDR1 SGHRS, CDR2 YFSETQ. This CDR3 reads CASSLGDRGYNEQFF. Here the CDR3 DNA reads TGCGCCAGCAGCTTGGGGGACAGGGGATACAATGAGCAGTTCTTC.

This clonotype was seen more than once but under ten times. This chain's CDR3 is CASSQEGEADEQFF. DNA of the CDR3: TGTGCCAGCAGCCAAGAGGGGGAGGCTGATGAGCAGTTCTTC. V and J are TRBV3-1 and TRBJ2-1; weak D call: TRBD2 (6 bases). CDR1 is LGHDT and CDR2 is YNNKEL in the germline V gene (reference sequence). The CDR3 runs 14 residues. V was pared by 0 bases and J by 8 bases, with 11 bases between.

This clonotype occurred a few times. V usage is TRBV18 and J usage is TRBJ2-1, with a weak D call TRBD1 (5 bases). The CDR3 totals 16 residues. Trimming took 2 bases from V and 1 from J, leaving 12 bases between them. Looked up from germline, CDR1 is KGHSH and CDR2 is LQKENI. The CDR3 DNA reads as TGTGCCAGCTCACCAAGCAGGGTGCGGTCCTACAATGAGCAGTTCTTC. Protein product: CASSPSRVRSYNEQFF.

The V gene is TRBV6-6, the J gene TRBJ2-1, with 7 positions matching TRBD2. The V segment lost 6 bases and the J segment 0 bases; nucleotides outside the gene matches: 8. The CDR3 consists of 16 residues. Germline V CDR1 and CDR2: MNHNY, SVGAGI (reference sequence). The DNA of the CDR3 is TGTGCCAGCAGAGGGCTAGCGGAGAGCTCCTACAATGAGCAGTTCTTC. Encoded protein: CASRGLAESSYNEQFF.

The table lists this clonotype with a count of one. The conserved phenylalanine or tryptophan normally closing the CDR3 is absent here, so this likely arose from a read error. V and J are TRBV20-1 and TRBJ2-4, with D perhaps matching TRBD1 (6 bases). Germline loops: CDR1 DFQATT, CDR2 SNEGSKA (reference sequence). Trimming took 1 base from V and 4 from J, leaving 11 bases between them. CDR3 size: 14 residues. CDR3 in amino acids: CSARGSQGKNIQYL. The CDR3, as DNA: TGCAGTGCTAGAGGGAGCCAGGGGAAAAACATTCAGTACCTC.

This clonotype occurred many times. This chain links TRBV7-9 with TRBJ2-1; D assignment may be TRBD1 or TRBD2 (6 bases each). Looked up from germline, CDR1 is SEHNR and CDR2 is FQNEAQ (reference sequence). This CDR3 spans 15 amino acids. Trimming cost V 2 bases and J 6 bases, with 14 bases left between them. The CDR3 DNA follows: TGTGCCAGCAGCTTACCGGGGGCGCTGGGCAATGAGCAGTTCTTC. Translated: CASSLPGALGNEQFF. Full variable domain (rest looked up from reference TRBV7-9 and TRBJ2-1): DTGVSQNPRHKITKRGQNVTFRCDPISEHNRLYWYRQTLGQGPEFLTYFQNEAQLEKSRLLSDRFSAERPKGSFSTLEIQRTEQGDSAMYLCASSLPGALGNEQFFGPGTRLTVL.

Notes on this clonotype: A junction end diverges from the germline sequence, so it may reflect a read error. The chain carries TRBV20-1 and TRBJ2-7; D gene unclear. The J call is uncertain, as TRBJ2-6 better fits the DNA end. The CDR3 contains 15 residues. Germline V lookup: CDR1 DFQATT, CDR2 SNEGSKA (reference sequence). This CDR3 reads CSARDGLAGANVLTF. The CDR3, as DNA: TGTAGTGCTAGAGATGGGCTAGCTGGGGCCAACGTCCTGACTTTC.